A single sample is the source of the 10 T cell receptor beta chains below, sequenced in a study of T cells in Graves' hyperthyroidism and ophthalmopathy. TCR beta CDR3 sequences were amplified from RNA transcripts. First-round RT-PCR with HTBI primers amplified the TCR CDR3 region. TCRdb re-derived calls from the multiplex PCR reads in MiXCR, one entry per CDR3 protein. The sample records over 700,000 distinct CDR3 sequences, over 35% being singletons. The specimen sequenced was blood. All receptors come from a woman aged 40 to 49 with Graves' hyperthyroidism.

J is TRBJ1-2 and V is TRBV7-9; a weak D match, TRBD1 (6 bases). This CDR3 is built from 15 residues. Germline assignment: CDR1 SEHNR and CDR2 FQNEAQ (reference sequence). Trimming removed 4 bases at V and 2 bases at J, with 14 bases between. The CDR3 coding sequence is TGTGCCAGCAGCTCTCGGACAGCGGGGAACTATGGCTACACCTTC. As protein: CASSSRTAGNYGYTF.

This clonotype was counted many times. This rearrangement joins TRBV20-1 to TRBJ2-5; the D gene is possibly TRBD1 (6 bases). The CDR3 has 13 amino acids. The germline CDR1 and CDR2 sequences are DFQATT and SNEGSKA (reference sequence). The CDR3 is CSGRGAVQETQYF. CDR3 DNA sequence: TGCAGCGGCAGGGGAGCAGTACAAGAGACCCAGTACTTC.

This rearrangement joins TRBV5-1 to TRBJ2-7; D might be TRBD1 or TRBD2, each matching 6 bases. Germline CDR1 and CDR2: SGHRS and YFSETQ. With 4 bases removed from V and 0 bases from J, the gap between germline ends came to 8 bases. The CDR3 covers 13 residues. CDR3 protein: CASSTGASYEQYF. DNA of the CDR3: TGCGCCAGCAGCACGGGGGCCTCCTACGAGCAGTACTTC.

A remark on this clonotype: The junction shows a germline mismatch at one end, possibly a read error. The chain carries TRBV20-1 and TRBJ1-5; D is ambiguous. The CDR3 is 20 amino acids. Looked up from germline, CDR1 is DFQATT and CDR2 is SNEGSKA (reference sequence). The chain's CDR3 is CSARVIRGPPGERSSQPQHF. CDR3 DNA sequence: TGCAGTGCTAGAGTCATCCGGGGTCCTCCCGGGGAAAGGAGCAGTCAGCCCCAGCATTTT.

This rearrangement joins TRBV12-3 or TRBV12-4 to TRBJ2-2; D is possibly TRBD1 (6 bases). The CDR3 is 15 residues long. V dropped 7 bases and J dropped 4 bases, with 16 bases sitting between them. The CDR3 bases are TGTGCCAGCACCCAGGGGACGCCGGGCACCGGGGAGCTGTTTTTT. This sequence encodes CASTQGTPGTGELFF.

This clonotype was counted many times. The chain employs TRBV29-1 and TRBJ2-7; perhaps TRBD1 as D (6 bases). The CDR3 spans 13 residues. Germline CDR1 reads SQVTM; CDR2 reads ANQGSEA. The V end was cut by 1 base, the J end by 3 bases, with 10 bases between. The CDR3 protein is CSVEGQDRYEQYF. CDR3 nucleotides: TGCAGCGTTGAAGGACAGGACCGCTACGAGCAGTACTTC.

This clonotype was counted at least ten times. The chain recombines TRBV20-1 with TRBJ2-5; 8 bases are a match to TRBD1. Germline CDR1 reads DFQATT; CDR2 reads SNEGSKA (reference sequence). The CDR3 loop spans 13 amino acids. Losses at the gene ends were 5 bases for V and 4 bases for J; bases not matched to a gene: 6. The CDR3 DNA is TGCAGTGCTGCCCTGGACAGGGCAGAGACCCAGTACTTC. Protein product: CSAALDRAETQYF.

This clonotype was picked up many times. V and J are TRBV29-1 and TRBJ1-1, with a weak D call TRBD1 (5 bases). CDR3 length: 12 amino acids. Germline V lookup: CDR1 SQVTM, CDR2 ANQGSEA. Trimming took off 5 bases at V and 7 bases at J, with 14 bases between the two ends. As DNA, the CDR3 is TGCAGCGTTTCCCAGGGTATCGGTGAAGCTTTCTTT. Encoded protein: CSVSQGIGEAFF.

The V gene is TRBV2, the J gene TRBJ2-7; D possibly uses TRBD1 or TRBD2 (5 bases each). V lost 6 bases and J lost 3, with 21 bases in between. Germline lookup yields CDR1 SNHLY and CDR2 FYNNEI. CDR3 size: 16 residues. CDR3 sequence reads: CASSQEGTGSFYEQYF. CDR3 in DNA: TGTGCCAGCAGCCAAGAAGGGACCGGATCTTTCTACGAGCAGTACTTC.

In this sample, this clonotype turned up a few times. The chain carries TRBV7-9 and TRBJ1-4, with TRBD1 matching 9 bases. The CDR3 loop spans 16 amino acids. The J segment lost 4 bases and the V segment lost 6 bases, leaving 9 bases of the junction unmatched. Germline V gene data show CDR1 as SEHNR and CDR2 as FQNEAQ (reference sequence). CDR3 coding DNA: TGTGCCAGCAGTCTACAGGGGGCGGTCTATAATGAAAAACTGTTTTTT. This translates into CASSLQGAVYNEKLFF.